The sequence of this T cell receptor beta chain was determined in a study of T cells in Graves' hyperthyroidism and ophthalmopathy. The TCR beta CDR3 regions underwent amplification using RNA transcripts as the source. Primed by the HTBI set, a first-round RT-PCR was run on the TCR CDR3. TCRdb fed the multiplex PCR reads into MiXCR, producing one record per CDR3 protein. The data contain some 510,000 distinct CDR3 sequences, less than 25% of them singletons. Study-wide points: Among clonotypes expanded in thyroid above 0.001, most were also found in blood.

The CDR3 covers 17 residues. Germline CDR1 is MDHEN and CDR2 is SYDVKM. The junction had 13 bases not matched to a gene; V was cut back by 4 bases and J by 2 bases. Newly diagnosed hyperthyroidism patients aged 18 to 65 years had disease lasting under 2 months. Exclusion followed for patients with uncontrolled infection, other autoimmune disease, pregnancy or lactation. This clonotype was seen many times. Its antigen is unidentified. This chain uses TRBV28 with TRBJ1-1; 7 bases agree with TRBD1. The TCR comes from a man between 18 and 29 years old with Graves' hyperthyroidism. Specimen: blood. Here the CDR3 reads CASSSPGGQQSNTEAFF. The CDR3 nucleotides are TGTGCCAGCAGTTCTCCTGGGGGACAGCAGTCTAACACTGAAGCTTTCTTT.